This T cell receptor (beta chain) originates from a study of neurological immune-mediated disorders. This clonotype was seen at least ten times. As yet, its antigen is unknown. Study-level findings and limits: It was HTLV-1-associated myelopathy that showed the most TCR clonal expansion, while multiple sclerosis showed the least, falling below healthy controls. Private repertoires in all groups were suggested by the absence of shared CDR3 amino acid sequences among expanded clones across subjects.

Libraries from sorted cells used 900,000 to 1,000,000 T cells (CD4+ or CD8+). Template-switch 5'RACE cDNA synthesis added a 10-nucleotide unique molecular identifier. TCRdb reprocessed the 5' RACE reads via MiXCR and lists one record per CDR3 protein. The table lists approximately 19,000 distinct CDR3 sequences, 7.5% of them singletons. Trimming removed 0 bases from V and 0 bases from J, with 16 bases in between. The CDR3 length is 17 residues. Germline loops: CDR1 SGHRS, CDR2 YFSETQ. This receptor was identified in a woman aged 25 to 45 with HTLV-1-associated myelopathy (HAM/TSP). Sequenced: CD8+ T cells from blood. The chain carries TRBV5-1 and TRBJ2-7, with D possibly TRBD1 on 6 matching bases. CDR3 in amino acids: CASSLAPGTTNSYEQYF. As DNA, the CDR3 is TGCGCCAGCAGCTTGGCGCCCGGGACAACCAACTCCTACGAGCAGTACTTC.